Following are 19 T cell receptor beta chains from one sample sequenced in a study of a mutant IDH1 vaccine in newly diagnosed glioma. Time point specified: week 11, during vaccination. Topical imiquimod was applied with each vaccine dose, which held 300 ug of mutant IDH1 20-mer peptide. Clones were sequenced by immunoSEQ multiplex PCR, and TCRdb holds only the in-frame ones, with some missing. The sample includes tens of thousands of clones, about 70% seen only once; the top ten take 11%. No antigen is known for these receptors. The input for sequencing was peripheral blood mononuclear cells (PBMCs), taken from a glioma patient whose treatment included an IDH1 peptide vaccine. These TCRs come from a man between 18 and 35 years old with glioma. Some clones in this sample may be carry-over from other donors' samples.

The chain couples TRBV18 to TRBJ1-1; TRBD1 might be the D (6 bases). The germline CDR1 and CDR2 sequences are KGHSH and LQKENI. This CDR3 contains 17 residues. Trimming took 3 bases from V and 0 from J, leaving 17 bases between them. The CDR3 spells CASSPVVPDSMNTEAFF. Here the CDR3 DNA reads TGTGCCAGCTCACCGGTCGTCCCGGACAGCATGAACACTGAAGCTTTCTTT.

CDR3 residues: CAISESTRGGETQYF. As DNA, the CDR3 is TGTGCCATCAGTGAGTCGACCAGGGGAGGAGAGACCCAGTACTTC. The chain carries TRBV10-3 and TRBJ2-5; D tentatively reads TRBD1 or TRBD2 (6 bases each). The germline V gene has CDR1 ENHRY and CDR2 SYGVKD. With 0 bases removed from V and 4 bases from J, the gap between germline ends came to 12 bases. This CDR3 is built from 15 residues.

V gene TRBV18 combines with J gene TRBJ2-7; D possibly corresponds to TRBD1 (5 bases). V lost 3 bases to trimming and J lost 5 bases, with 11 bases between them. The CDR3 loop spans 13 amino acids. Per germline, CDR1 KGHSH and CDR2 LQKENI. This CDR3 reads CASSPTQGDEQYF. As DNA, the CDR3 is TGTGCCAGCTCACCGACTCAGGGTGACGAGCAGTACTTC.

The chain links TRBV6-6 to TRBJ1-1; weak D call: TRBD1 (5 bases). The CDR3 spans 14 residues. Germline CDR1 and CDR2: MNHNY and SVGAGI (reference sequence). The V and J ends lost 2 bases and 3 bases respectively, with 10 bases between them. CDR3 sequence (DNA): TGTGCCAGCAGTTACCCGTCGGGGGACACTGAAGCTTTCTTT. This gives the protein CASSYPSGDTEAFF.

The chain employs TRBV27 and TRBJ1-5, with D uncertain. Germline V CDR1 and CDR2: MNHEY, SMNVEV (reference sequence). V lost 2 bases and J lost 0, with 5 bases in between. The CDR3 extends over 14 amino acids. The CDR3 protein is CASSLAISNQPQHF. The CDR3 DNA sequence: TGTGCCAGCAGTTTAGCGATTAGCAATCAGCCCCAGCATTTT.

The V call is TRBV9, the J call TRBJ2-5; 15 nucleotides align to TRBD2. In germline, CDR1 is SGDLS, CDR2 YYNGEE. The CDR3 has 17 amino acids. Unmatched junction bases numbered 8, after V lost 3 bases and J lost 5 bases. The CDR3 sequence: CASSAWTSGRAGETQYF. The CDR3 DNA sequence: TGTGCCAGCAGCGCATGGACTAGCGGGAGGGCCGGTGAGACCCAGTACTTC.

This clone was detected only once. The chain links TRBV5-1 to TRBJ2-3; 9 nucleotides align to TRBD2. The trim removed 2 bases at V and 4 bases at J, leaving 11 bases unmatched. Germline values: CDR1 SGHRS, CDR2 YFSETQ. The CDR3 totals 17 residues. The CDR3 coding sequence is TGCGCCAGCAGCTTAATGAAATTAGCGGGAGTTTCAGATACGCAGTATTTT. Translating it yields CASSLMKLAGVSDTQYF.

The chain combines TRBV2 with TRBJ2-1, with a weak D call TRBD2 (5 bases). Germline V CDR1 and CDR2: SNHLY, FYNNEI. V shed 4 bases and J shed 6 bases, with 10 bases lying between them. CDR3 length: 13 amino acids. The CDR3 reads CASSGKLVNEQFF. As DNA, the CDR3 is TGTGCCAGCAGTGGGAAACTAGTCAATGAGCAGTTCTTC.

This chain links TRBV28 with TRBJ1-1; D uncertain. Looked up from germline, CDR1 is MDHEN and CDR2 is SYDVKM. This CDR3 has 11 amino acids. Trimming took 7 bases from V and 1 from J, leaving 4 bases between them. The CDR3 nucleotides read TGTGCCAGCATTTGGAACACTGAAGCTTTCTTT. Protein sequence: CASIWNTEAFF.

This chain connects TRBV9 to TRBJ1-2; D unclear. The V end lost 0 bases, the J end lost 2 bases, and 11 bases lay between the germline ends. CDR3 size: 15 residues. Germline loops: CDR1 SGDLS, CDR2 YYNGEE. CDR3 coding DNA: TGTGCCAGCAGCGTAGACGGAGGCAGAAACTATGGCTACACCTTC. This encodes CASSVDGGRNYGYTF.

V is TRBV7-8 and J is TRBJ2-7, with 12 bases matching TRBD2. This CDR3 has 15 amino acids. In germline, CDR1 is SGHVS, CDR2 FQNEAQ. The trim removed 4 bases at V and 2 bases at J, leaving 3 bases unmatched. For the CDR3, the DNA is TGTGCCAGCAGCTGGGGACTAGCGGGCGCCTACGAGCAGTACTTC. Translating gives CASSWGLAGAYEQYF.

This clone has more than one count but fewer than ten. The rearrangement uses TRBV6-1 and TRBJ2-1, with 12 bases aligning to TRBD2. The trim removed 7 bases at V and 6 bases at J, leaving 4 bases unmatched. The CDR3 extends over 14 amino acids. Germline V gene lookup returns CDR1 MNHNS and CDR2 SASEGT. The CDR3 sequence is CASILAGGRNEQFF. CDR3 nucleotides: TGTGCCAGCATCCTAGCGGGGGGGCGCAATGAGCAGTTCTTC.

This clone was detected once. The chain combines TRBV5-8 with TRBJ2-7; D is possibly TRBD2 (5 bases). The CDR3 extends over 16 amino acids. Per the germline V gene, CDR1 is SGHTS and CDR2 is YDEGEE. V was clipped by 1 base and J by 4 bases, with 18 bases between them. The CDR3 DNA is TGTGCCAGCAGCTTGCAGAGCGGAACGACAAGATACGAGCAGTACTTC. Amino acids: CASSLQSGTTRYEQYF. The full variable domain, in which reference TRBV5-8 and TRBJ2-7 provide the parts outside the CDR3, is EAGVTQSPTHLIKTRGQQATLRCSPISGHTSVYWYQQALGLGLQFLLWYDEGEERNRGNFPPRFSGRQFPNYSSELNVNALELEDSALYLCASSLQSGTTRYEQYFGPGTRLTVT.

This chain uses TRBV27 with TRBJ1-5, with no clear D. From germline, CDR1 is MNHEY and CDR2 SMNVEV (reference sequence). The CDR3 is made up of 15 amino acids. V gave up 5 bases and J gave up 0 bases, with 11 bases separating them. CDR3 sequence (DNA): TGTGCCAGCAGTCCCCACCTGGATAGCAATCAGCCCCAGCATTTT. Protein sequence: CASSPHLDSNQPQHF.

About this clone: Compared with germline, one end of the junction differs, possibly owing to a read error. The chain carries TRBV28 and TRBJ2-5, with D hard to call. Germline V CDR1 and CDR2: MDHEN, SYDVKM. The CDR3 length is 12 residues. CDR3 residues: CASSVWQETQYF. In DNA, the CDR3 is TGTGCCAGCAGTGTATGGCAGGAGACCCAGTACTTC.

V gene TRBV15 combines with J gene TRBJ2-7; 7 bases map to TRBD2. This CDR3 is 15 amino acids long. V lost 0 bases and J lost 0; bases outside the gene matches: 2. The germline V gene encodes CDR1 LNHNV and CDR2 YYDKDF (reference sequence). The CDR3 DNA sequence: TGTGCCACCAGCAGAGAAGGGGAGGGCTCCTACGAGCAGTACTTC. Translating it yields CATSREGEGSYEQYF.

J is TRBJ2-1 and V is TRBV7-2; TRBD1 matches at 7 bases. The CDR3 is 15 residues long. In germline, CDR1 is SGHTA, CDR2 FQGNSA. V trimming: 0 bases; J trimming: 4 bases; junction bases outside the gene matches: 3. CDR3 nucleotides: TGTGCCAGCAGCTTAGCAGGGGGCGTTTACAATGAGCAGTTCTTC. It codes for CASSLAGGVYNEQFF.

This clone was seen a handful of times. The genes are TRBV4-3 and TRBJ1-5, with 10 bases aligning to TRBD1. CDR1 and CDR2 from the germline V gene are LGHNA and YSLEER. This CDR3 has 16 residues. Trimming cost V 4 bases and J 7 bases; bases outside gene matches: 10. DNA of the CDR3: TGCGCCAGCAGCCTTGGCTCCGGGACAGGGGAGCAGCCCCAGCATTTT. This translates into CASSLGSGTGEQPQHF.

CDR3: CSAGTGNTIYF. As DNA, the CDR3 is TGCAGCGCTGGGACTGGAAACACCATATATTTT. V usage is TRBV29-1 and J usage is TRBJ1-3, with D unresolved. Germline CDR1 is SQVTM and CDR2 is ANQGSEA. Trimming took off 7 bases at V and 2 bases at J, with 6 bases between the two ends. The CDR3 is 11 amino acids.